The next 24 T cell receptor beta chains were all read from a single sample in a study of T cell repertoires in cytomegalovirus infection. Antigen specificity for these receptors is unknown. TCRdb used MiXCR to reprocess the reads, holding one entry per CDR3 protein. The sample lists 45,000 to 75,000 distinct CDR3 sequences; roughly 32% were seen once. The specimen sequenced was PBMCs, sequenced either directly or after in vitro stimulation (not recorded which). The receptor source for this set is a human donor in good health (CMV status not recorded). Some clones in this sample may be carry-over from other donors' samples.

V gene TRBV11-2 combines with J gene TRBJ1-3; the D is unclear. This CDR3 comprises 17 residues. The germline V and J ends were trimmed by 2 bases and 0 bases, with 14 bases remaining between them. CDR1 and CDR2 from the germline V gene are SGHAT and FQNNGV. CDR3 sequence (DNA): TGTGCCAGCAGCTTATTAAGGACGGCCAACTCTGGAAACACCATATATTTT. This translates into CASSLLRTANSGNTIYF. Using reference TRBV11-2 and TRBJ1-3 for the parts outside the CDR3, the full variable domain is EAGVAQSPRYKIIEKRQSVAFWCNPISGHATLYWYQQILGQGPKLLIQFQNNGVVDDSQLPKDRFSAERLKGVDSTLKIQPAKLEDSAVYLCASSLLRTANSGNTIYFGEGSWLTVV.

The CDR3 spells CASSRAPSTEAFF. The CDR3 nucleotides read TGTGCCAGCAGTCGGGCCCCTTCCACTGAAGCTTTCTTT. This sequence joins TRBV12-3 or TRBV12-4 and TRBJ1-1; unclear D gene. There are 13 residues in the CDR3. V shed 5 bases and J shed 4 bases, with 11 bases lying between them.

The sample holds a few counts of this clonotype. The chain combines TRBV7-9 with TRBJ2-1, with D perhaps being TRBD1 or TRBD2 (5 bases each). Germline lookup yields CDR1 SEHNR and CDR2 FQNEAQ (reference sequence). The CDR3 has 17 residues. V was trimmed by 4 bases and J by 2 bases, leaving 18 bases between them. The CDR3 sequence is CASSSLHRDGTYNEQFF. The DNA of the CDR3 is TGTGCCAGCAGCTCCCTCCACCGGGACGGCACCTACAATGAGCAGTTCTTC.

Written as DNA, the CDR3 is TGTGCCAGCAGCCAGTGGACAGGGCTCTACGAGCAGTACTTC. This translates into CASSQWTGLYEQYF. The chain couples TRBV7-2 to TRBJ2-7; 8 positions match TRBD1. V was pared by 5 bases and J by 3 bases, with 6 bases of the junction left unmatched. CDR3 length: 14 amino acids. Per germline, CDR1 SGHTA and CDR2 FQGNSA.

This chain connects TRBV7-2 to TRBJ2-7; D unclear. Trimming took off 6 bases at V and 0 bases at J, with 9 bases between the two ends. Germline loops: CDR1 SGHTA, CDR2 FQGNSA. This CDR3 comprises 13 residues. CDR3 region: CASRTGFSYEQYF. As DNA, the CDR3 is TGTGCCAGCAGGACCGGATTCTCCTACGAGCAGTACTTC.

The rearrangement uses TRBV28 and TRBJ2-7; TRBD1 might be the D (6 bases). Germline loops: CDR1 MDHEN, CDR2 SYDVKM. The V gene lost 7 bases and the J gene lost 0 bases, with 16 bases spanning the gap. The CDR3 totals 15 residues. CDR3 protein: CASNYRVGSSYEQYF. The DNA for the CDR3 is TGTGCCAGCAATTACAGGGTGGGGTCCTCCTACGAGCAGTACTTC.

This clonotype turned up a few times. The chain joins TRBV5-8 to TRBJ1-1, with 7 nucleotides matching TRBD1. Germline CDR1 reads SGHTS; CDR2 reads YDEGEE. V dropped 2 bases and J dropped 3; count of bases not matched to a gene: 4. The CDR3 is 14 amino acids. Here the CDR3 DNA reads TGTGCCAGCAGCTTCGCAGGGGGTGACACTGAAGCTTTCTTT. Protein product: CASSFAGGDTEAFF.

This clonotype was detected many times. This chain joins TRBV7-2 and TRBJ2-7, with 11 bases fitting TRBD1. CDR1 and CDR2 from the germline V gene are SGHTA and FQGNSA. This CDR3 comprises 16 residues. With 5 bases clipped from V and 1 base from J, the junction kept 7 bases outside the gene matches. This chain's CDR3 is CASSPLGQGVSYEQYF. The CDR3 nucleotides are TGTGCCAGCAGCCCCCTGGGACAGGGGGTTTCCTACGAGCAGTACTTC.

This clonotype was seen a few times. J is TRBJ1-1 and V is TRBV19; D is undetermined. Trimming pared 6 bases from V and 8 bases from J, leaving 10 bases between. Germline V gene data show CDR1 as LNHDA and CDR2 as SQIVND (reference sequence). CDR3 length equals 11 residues. The chain's CDR3 is CASRLNLEAFF. CDR3 nucleotide sequence: TGTGCCAGTAGACTGAACCTCGAAGCTTTCTTT.

This clonotype came up many times. V gene TRBV7-9 combines with J gene TRBJ1-2; a weak D match, TRBD1 (5 bases). CDR1 is SEHNR and CDR2 is FQNEAQ in the germline V gene (reference sequence). CDR3 length equals 15 residues. Trimming pared 0 bases from V and 3 bases from J, leaving 11 bases between. CDR3 nucleotide sequence: TGTGCCAGCAGCTTAGCGCACGGGGCCCACTATGGCTACACCTTC. It yields the protein CASSLAHGAHYGYTF. Based on the CDR3 plus reference TRBV7-9 and TRBJ1-2, the full variable domain is DTGVSQNPRHKITKRGQNVTFRCDPISEHNRLYWYRQTLGQGPEFLTYFQNEAQLEKSRLLSDRFSAERPKGSFSTLEIQRTEQGDSAMYLCASSLAHGAHYGYTFGSGTRLTVV.

The V and J genes are TRBV20-1 and TRBJ2-3; D is unresolved. The ends were cut back, 5 bases at V and 5 bases at J, with 8 bases in the middle. The length of the CDR3 is 11 residues. Germline assignment: CDR1 DFQATT and CDR2 SNEGSKA (reference sequence). CDR3 loop: CSAAGLDTQYF. CDR3 nucleotide sequence: TGCAGTGCTGCAGGATTAGATACGCAGTATTTT.

The rearrangement uses TRBV6-4 and TRBJ2-3, with a tentative D call TRBD2 (5 bases). Trimming removed 4 bases from V and 2 bases from J, with 10 bases in between. The germline CDR1 and CDR2 sequences are MRHNA and SNTAGT. This CDR3 contains 14 residues. The CDR3 DNA sequence: TGTGCCAGCAGTGGGTCGGGGATCACAGATACGCAGTATTTT. It encodes CASSGSGITDTQYF.

J is TRBJ1-6 and V is TRBV6-1, with D unclear. The germline V gene has CDR1 MNHNS and CDR2 SASEGT. The CDR3 contains 14 residues. The germline V and J ends were trimmed by 5 bases and 14 bases, with 19 bases remaining between them. The CDR3 sequence is CASSSPPGGRSLHF. Written as DNA, the CDR3 is TGTGCCAGCAGTTCTCCGCCTGGCGGGCGATCCCTCCACTTT.

This clonotype was recorded many times. The rearrangement uses TRBV2 and TRBJ1-2; D is uncertain. This CDR3 comprises 16 residues. Germline assignment: CDR1 SNHLY and CDR2 FYNNEI. V lost 6 bases, J lost 7 bases, and 24 bases lay in between. CDR3 nucleotides: TGTGCCAGCAGCGGGGTTTCTTCGGAGGTCGGAGGTGGCTACACCTTC. It translates to CASSGVSSEVGGGYTF.

V and J are TRBV10-3 and TRBJ2-5, with D possibly matching TRBD1 (5 bases). Germline-derived CDR1 and CDR2 are ENHRY and SYGVKD. The CDR3 has 12 residues. The V end was cut by 4 bases, the J end by 5 bases, with 8 bases between. CDR3 nucleotide sequence: TGTGCCATCAGTGGGGGCCGGGAGACCCAGTACTTC. Amino acid sequence: CAISGGRETQYF.

This clonotype occurred a few times. The rearrangement links TRBV28 to TRBJ1-5, with 7 positions matching TRBD1. Germline V gene sequence: CDR1 MDHEN, CDR2 SYDVKM. The CDR3 is 14 amino acids. With V trimmed by 5 bases and J by 6 bases, 7 bases remained unmatched. In nucleotides, the CDR3 is TGTGCCAGCAGTCCGACAGAGGGGGCTCAGCCCCAGCATTTT. Its protein is CASSPTEGAQPQHF.

Here the CDR3 reads CASSFYYEQYF. CDR3 nucleotide sequence: TGTGCCAGCAGCTTTTACTACGAGCAGTACTTC. This sequence joins TRBV7-2 and TRBJ2-7; D call uncertain. The CDR3 extends over 11 amino acids. V was cut by 3 bases and J by 3 bases, with 3 bases left in between. Germline V gives CDR1 SGHTA, CDR2 FQGNSA.

This clonotype was recorded many times. The rearrangement joins TRBV7-2 to TRBJ1-1; tentatively, D is TRBD1 (5 bases). V was shortened by 3 bases and J by 6 bases, with 14 bases between the two germline ends. CDR3 length: 14 amino acids. CDR1 SGHTA and CDR2 FQGNSA come from the germline V gene. CDR3 in amino acids: CASSFEATVAEAFF. The CDR3 coding sequence is TGTGCCAGCAGCTTCGAAGCGACAGTTGCTGAAGCTTTCTTT. Filled out from reference TRBV7-2 and TRBJ1-1, the complete variable domain reads GAGVSQSPSNKVTEKGKDVELRCDPISGHTALYWYRQSLGQGLEFLIYFQGNSAPDKSGLPSDRFSAERTGGSVSTLTIQRTQQEDSAVYLCASSFEATVAEAFFGQGTRLTVV.

The rearrangement uses TRBV7-4 and TRBJ2-7; D is unresolved. The V gene's germline CDR1 is SGHVT and CDR2 SQSDAQ. The V gene lost 5 bases and the J gene lost 2 bases, with 16 bases spanning the gap. The CDR3 loop spans 15 amino acids. The DNA of the CDR3 is TGTGCCAGCAGCGATAGTGTGTTTGGGACCTACGAGCAGTACTTC. This encodes CASSDSVFGTYEQYF.

This clonotype turned up a few times. The V and J genes are TRBV23-1 and TRBJ2-7; 8 bases agree with TRBD2. TRBV23-1 has ORF status, its function being uncertain. The junction had 8 bases not matched to a gene; V was cut back by 2 bases and J by 5 bases. This CDR3 is 15 amino acids long. For the CDR3, the DNA is TGCGCCAGCAGTCAACGGACGGGAGGGCCCGACGAGCAGTACTTC. Amino acid sequence: CASSQRTGGPDEQYF.

A single count supports this clonotype. This chain joins TRBV6-2 or TRBV6-3 and TRBJ1-5; no definite D call. The length of the CDR3 is 13 residues. V dropped 5 bases and J dropped 7 bases, with 12 bases sitting between them. CDR1 is MNHEY, CDR2 SVGEGT, per germline. CDR3 sequence: CASSLDSGQPQHF. The CDR3 bases are TGTGCCAGCAGTCTTGACTCGGGCCAGCCCCAGCATTTT.

This sequence joins TRBV6-6 and TRBJ1-6; no reliable D call. Germline-derived CDR1 and CDR2 are MNHNY and SVGAGI (reference sequence). Trimming pared 6 bases from V and 0 bases from J, leaving 6 bases between. The CDR3 consists of 14 residues. The CDR3, as DNA: TGTGCCAGCAGCCAGAGCTCCTATAATTCACCCCTCCACTTT. Protein: CASSQSSYNSPLHF.

V and J are TRBV28 and TRBJ1-3; D not certain. CDR1 is MDHEN, CDR2 SYDVKM, per germline. V lost 10 bases, J lost 0 bases, and 13 bases lay in between. The CDR3 is 14 amino acids. Here the CDR3 reads CATGEGGSGNTIYF. The CDR3 nucleotides read TGTGCCACCGGGGAAGGTGGCTCTGGAAACACCATATATTTT. Combining the CDR3 with reference TRBV28 and TRBJ1-3 gives the whole variable domain DVKVTQSSRYLVKRTGEKVFLECVQDMDHENMFWYRQDPGLGLRLIYFSYDVKMKEKGDIPEGYSVSREKKERFSLILESASTNQTSMYLCATGEGGSGNTIYFGEGSWLTVV.

V is TRBV19 and J is TRBJ1-5; 7 nucleotides agree with TRBD1. CDR1 and CDR2 (germline): LNHDA, SQIVND (reference sequence). V trimming: 6 bases; J trimming: 7 bases; junction bases outside the gene matches: 12. The CDR3 contains 15 residues. The CDR3 nucleotides read TGTGCCAGTAGCCTTCTAGACAGGGCAAGACAGCCCCAGCATTTT. The encoded protein is CASSLLDRARQPQHF.